Sequencing of this T cell receptor (beta chain) was carried out in a study of PD-1 blockade in classical Hodgkin lymphoma. All patients experienced relapse after autologous stem cell transplantation, and brentuximab vedotin exposure was variable. Patients had relapsed/refractory classical Hodgkin lymphoma with complete response, partial response or progressive disease as best response. In the case of this clone: Its cognate antigen is unknown.

The data were produced by immunoSEQ multiplex PCR, yet TCRdb's version contains in-frame clones alone and is incomplete. The sample contains about 21,000 clones, about 68% of which appear only once. J lost 6 bases, V lost 5 bases, and 16 bases had no gene match. The CDR3 consists of 16 residues. Germline CDR1 SGHTA, CDR2 FQGNSA. Study results and limitations: Reports described newly diagnosed patients as having lower baseline TCR diversity than healthy donors. Those achieving complete response showed baseline diversity like newly diagnosed patients. Among the patients, those starting nivolumab under 1 year after ASCT were excluded.

The chain recombines TRBV7-2 with TRBJ2-7; 7 bases align to TRBD1. The specimen comprised peripheral blood mononuclear cells (PBMCs), sampled at baseline. This receptor was identified in a human donor with classical Hodgkin lymphoma. The CDR3 DNA reads TGTGCCAGCAGCCTCCCTCGACAGGGACATCGAAGCGAGCAGTACTTC. It codes for CASSLPRQGHRSEQYF.